This entry is about one TCR beta chain. Its binding antigen is unknown. Base qualities are not at hand, and no much larger clone is one base apart. The time point label corresponds to: about 28 days (+/-7) after the second vaccine dose. AZD1222 recipients with second doses at about 4 weeks or about 12 weeks were pooled, because spike-specific TCR depth and breadth did not differ between schedules. Vaccinee samples were obtained from the UK trials COV001 and COV002, which included a single-blind randomized controlled phase 2/3 trial of AZD1222 (ChAdOx1 nCoV-19) in healthy adults. For TCRbeta chain sequencing, PBMC samples from trial participants were taken at day 0 and at day 28 after the second dose. The CDR3 regions of human TCRbeta chains were subjected to immunosequencing. Per the source publication's procedure: Repertoire TCRs were matched against a reference library of SARS-CoV-2-specific TCRs generated with the MIRA antigen-specificity platform. Breadth was defined as the fraction of unique TCRs that were SARS-CoV-2-associated, and depth was defined as the fraction of total T cells that were SARS-CoV-2-associated. Using the MIRA data, every spike-specific TCR was mapped to the spike region that the TCR reacted to and assigned to either a CD4 or a CD8 class. Log10-transformed breadth and depth values were compared by one-way ANOVA with Sidak's multiple comparisons tests. Here the immuneACCESS table is served through TCRdb, limited to in-frame sequences with V and J called. Missing clones are a known gap in these copies; in checked studies unresolved V genes cover under half, and the rest lacks a known reason. V and J calls and clone size come straight from that table; D and trimming were deduced from the DNA. Across this sample there are more than 90,000 clones, with approximately 90% seen only once. Clones ranked in the top ten supply about 7.1% of the sample.

The sample originates from a study of T cell responses to AZD1222 COVID-19 vaccine (dated by TCRdb to the early 2020s). Regarding the complete study: A total of 230 to 250 trial participants underwent TCR sequencing, of whom approximately 200 had received two doses of AZD1222 and around 26 had received two doses of the MenACWY control vaccine. Trial participants were enrolled by age into 18-55, 56-69 and 70-plus year subgroups, with roughly 160, 29 and 62 TCR-sequenced participants respectively. Paper-wide results and their limitations: No day 14 peak-response samples were available, so repertoires were characterized only after the peak T cell response. After two AZD1222 doses, both the breadth and the depth of spike-specific TCRs were significantly higher than at day 0 and than in MenACWY recipients. CD4 TCRs associated with the vaccine covered the entire spike protein, and the dominant responses were in regions 160-218 and 743-854. Participants were mostly white British, with more females than males. The authors suggested clonal diversity may have been underestimated. In the small 56-69-year group, the increase in depth fell short of significance, most likely because of low power. Reportedly, almost half of the unique spike-specific TCRs recognized epitopes lying outside the regions that are mutated in the B.1.351 and B.1.1.7 variants. Conclusions about previously exposed vaccinees are limited because only a handful of AZD1222 recipients were SARS-CoV-2 seropositive at baseline.

Trimming removed 1 base from V and 1 base from J, leaving 14 bases between the germline ends. Based on the germline V gene (reference sequence), the CDR1 and CDR2 sequences are LNHDA and SQIVND. The CDR3 numbers 17 residues from cysteine through phenylalanine. Of all the DNA, just the CDR3 is kept, 51 bases in frame from base 1. This TCR derives from an adult who received the AZD1222 COVID-19 vaccine. The chain uses TRBV19 and TRBJ1-5; a confident D gene designation cannot be given. Sequencing was performed on peripheral blood, taken 28 days after the second AZD1222 dose. The CDR3 corresponds to CASSIARFRRSNQPQHF. The DNA sequence follows: TGTGCCAGTAGTATAGCCCGGTTTAGGAGGAGCAATCAGCCCCAGCATTTT.